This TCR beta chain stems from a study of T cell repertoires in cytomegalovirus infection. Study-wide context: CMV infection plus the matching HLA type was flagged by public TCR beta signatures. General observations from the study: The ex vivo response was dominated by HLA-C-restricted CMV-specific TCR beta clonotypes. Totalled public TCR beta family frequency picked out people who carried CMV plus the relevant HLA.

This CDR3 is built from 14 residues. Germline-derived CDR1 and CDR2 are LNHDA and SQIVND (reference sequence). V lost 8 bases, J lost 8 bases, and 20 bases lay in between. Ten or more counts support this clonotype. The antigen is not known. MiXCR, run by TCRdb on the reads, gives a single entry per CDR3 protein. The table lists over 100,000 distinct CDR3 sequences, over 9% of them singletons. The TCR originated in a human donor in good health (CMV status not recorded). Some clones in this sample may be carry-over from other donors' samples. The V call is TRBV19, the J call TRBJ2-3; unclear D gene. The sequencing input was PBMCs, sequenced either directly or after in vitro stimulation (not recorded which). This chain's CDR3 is CASAQSWHDGTQYF. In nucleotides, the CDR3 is TGTGCCAGTGCCCAAAGCTGGCACGATGGTACGCAGTATTTT.